This is a list of T cell receptor beta chains from one sample in a study of blood T cell repertoires in COVID-19. Profiled with immunoSEQ multiplex PCR; TCRdb holds only in-frame clones, not every one. The sample lists 250,000 to 350,000 clones, around 89% occurring once. Sequenced material: peripheral blood. Receptor source: a woman aged 45-65 years with COVID-19, enrolled during active disease. The CDR3 runs from the conserved cysteine through the conserved F or W. D genes are given only for firm matches. Rows may omit the clone size; those that give it use once, few, many or a size class.

TRBJ2-5	-	TRBV6-5	-	14	TGTGCCAGCAGTATCGGGGTAGGGCAAGAGACCCAGTACTTC	CASSIGVGQETQYF
TRBJ1-2	-	TRBV19	-	12	TGTGCCAGTAAAGATTTACCGGATGGCTACACCTTC	CASKDLPDGYTF
TRBJ1-3	once	TRBV6-5	-	13	TGTGCCAGCTCAAAATTAGTCGGAAACACCATATATTTT	CASSKLVGNTIYF
TRBJ2-1	-	TRBV30	-	14	TGTGCCTGGAGTGTACTCGGGGGTAACAATGAGCAGTTCTTC	CAWSVLGGNNEQFF
TRBJ1-1	-	TRBV7-9	-	13	TGTGCCAGCAGCCCCAGCGGGGGGCCCGAAGCTTTCTTT	CASSPSGGPEAFF
TRBJ1-6	-	TRBV5-1	TRBD1	15	TGCGCCAGCAGCTTGGGGGACAGGGAAGGATCACCCCTCCACTTT	CASSLGDREGSPLHF
TRBJ1-1	-	TRBV5-4	-	14	TGTGCCAGCAGCTTGGAGGCAGGGAACACTGAAGCTTTCTTT	CASSLEAGNTEAFF
TRBJ2-1	-	TRBV6-1	-	17	TGTGCCAGCAGTGGAAGGGTGGGGGCCAGCTCCTACAATGAGCAGTTCTTC	CASSGRVGASSYNEQFF
TRBJ1-2	-	TRBV7-9	TRBD1	15	TGTGCCAGCAGCCTAACAGGGGCGGTAAACTATGGCTACACCTTC	CASSLTGAVNYGYTF
TRBJ1-1	-	TRBV19	TRBD1	17	TGTGCCAGTAGTATTGGACAGGGGGGCTGGACGAACACTGAAGCTTTCTTT	CASSIGQGGWTNTEAFF
TRBJ2-1	-	TRBV7-9	-	13	TGTGCCAGCAGCTTGGTCGGGGGTAATGAGCAGTTCTTC	CASSLVGGNEQFF
TRBJ1-3	-	TRBV23-1	TRBD1	17	TGCGCCAGCAGTCAATCGGGCGGACAGGGCTCTGGAAACACCATATATTTT	CASSQSGGQGSGNTIYF
TRBJ2-3	-	TRBV18	-	19	TGTGCCAGCTCACCACAGGCGACTCTGGGGCGGATTAGCACAGATACGCAGTATTTT	CASSPQATLGRISTDTQYF
TRBJ2-3	-	TRBV19	TRBD1	15	TGTGCCAGTAGTGTCGGACAGGGGGCAACAGATACGCAGTATTTT	CASSVGQGATDTQYF
TRBJ2-4	-	TRBV5-1	-	15	TGCGCCAGCAGCTTGGCGAGCGGAGACACCAACATTCAGTACTTC	CASSLASGDTNIQYF
TRBJ2-3	-	TRBV19	TRBD1	15	TGTGCCAGTAGTAATGACAGGGTTTTAACAGATACGCAGTATTTT	CASSNDRVLTDTQYF
TRBJ2-7	-	TRBV19	TRBD2	16	TGTGCCAGTAGTATAGCTCCTAGCGGAGGAGTCTACGAGCAGTACTTC	CASSIAPSGGVYEQYF
TRBJ1-2	once	TRBV7-6	-	13	TGTGCCAGCAGCTTCCCCGGGAACTATGGCTACACCTTC	CASSFPGNYGYTF
TRBJ1-2	-	TRBV3-1/TRBV3-2	-	14	TGTGCCAGCAGCCAAGTTCTACAGGGATATGGCTACACCTTC	CASSQVLQGYGYTF
TRBJ2-5	-	TRBV5-1	TRBD2	16	TGCGCCAGCAGCCCTAGGGCCAGCGGGAGTGCAGAGACCCAGTACTTC	CASSPRASGSAETQYF
TRBJ2-3	once	TRBV6-5	TRBD2	15	TGTGCCAGCAGACGGGCGTCGACTAGCGCAGATACGCAGTATTTT	CASRRASTSADTQYF
TRBJ1-5	-	TRBV7-9	TRBD1	14	TGTGCCAGCAGCGACACAGGGGGCGGGCAGCCCCAGCATTTT	CASSDTGGGQPQHF
TRBJ1-4	-	TRBV18	-	15	TGTGCCAGCTCACCTATTACAGGGACGGAAGAAAAACTGTTTTTT	CASSPITGTEEKLFF
TRBJ2-1	-	TRBV3-1/TRBV3-2	TRBD2	16	TGTGCCAGCAGCCAAGAGGTAGCGGGAAATGGGAATGAGCAGTTCTTC	CASSQEVAGNGNEQFF
TRBJ2-7	-	TRBV5-1	TRBD1	14	TGCGCCAGCAGCCCGGGACAGGCCTCCTACGAGCAGTACTTC	CASSPGQASYEQYF